These 21 T cell receptor beta chains share one sample of origin, sequenced in a study of blood T cell repertoires in COVID-19. TCRdb's table, derived via immunoSEQ multiplex PCR, lists solely in-frame clones and lacks some. The sample contains more than 300,000 clones, less than 90% of which appear only once. The material sequenced was PBMCs or T cells enriched from blood (not recorded which). The receptors were gathered from a woman in her fifties or sixties who had recovered from COVID-19.

This chain joins TRBV18 and TRBJ1-6, with TRBD1 identical over 7 bases. Germline V CDR1 and CDR2: KGHSH, LQKENI. The CDR3 extends over 18 amino acids. V shed 5 bases and J 0 bases; nucleotides not matched to a gene: 10. CDR3 residues: CASSNGDSPSSYNSPLHF. In DNA, the CDR3 is TGTGCCAGCTCAAACGGGGACAGCCCGAGCTCCTATAATTCACCCCTCCACTTT.

V gene TRBV14 combines with J gene TRBJ1-2; D gene unclear. V lost 1 base to trimming and J lost 4 bases, with 13 bases between them. The CDR3 contains 15 residues. The germline gives CDR1 SGHDN, CDR2 FVKESK. CDR3 in amino acids: CASSQVGSPFYGYTF. In DNA, the CDR3 is TGTGCCAGCAGCCAAGTGGGGAGTCCCTTCTATGGCTACACCTTC.

Points on this clone: At one boundary the junction diverges from the germline segment, which might be a read error. The genes are TRBV3-1 (or the pseudogene TRBV3-2) and TRBJ2-7; no clear D. This CDR3 is 14 amino acids long. From germline, CDR1 is LGHDT and CDR2 YNNKEL (reference sequence). The CDR3 nucleotides read TGTGCCAGCACCCAAGGTGCCTTCGCGAGCGAGCAGTACTTC. Protein: CASTQGAFASEQYF.

Of note for this clone: In the same sample, other DNA sequences code for this CDR3. This chain connects TRBV18 to TRBJ2-2; 8 nucleotides agree with TRBD2. The CDR3 covers 17 residues. V shed 2 bases, J shed 9 bases, and the junction held 14 bases outside the gene matches. CDR1 and CDR2 (germline): KGHSH, LQKENI. The CDR3 protein is CASSPSQGGGLPRELFF. The CDR3 nucleotides read TGTGCCAGCTCACCATCCCAGGGCGGGGGGCTCCCTCGGGAGCTGTTTTTT.

The chain links TRBV2 to TRBJ2-5, with D perhaps matching TRBD1 (5 bases). This CDR3 has 15 amino acids. The germline V gene has CDR1 SNHLY and CDR2 FYNNEI. V was cut by 4 bases and J by 4 bases, with 16 bases left in between. Written as DNA, the CDR3 is TGTGCCAGCAGTGGACCCACCCAGGGAAGAGAGACCCAGTACTTC. Its protein product is CASSGPTQGRETQYF.

The chain couples TRBV5-1 to TRBJ1-2; D is undetermined. The CDR3 spans 14 residues. Germline CDR1 is SGHRS and CDR2 is YFSETQ. V lost 0 bases to trimming and J lost 0 bases, with 6 bases between them. CDR3 bases: TGCGCCAGCAGCTTGGAGGACTCTAACTATGGCTACACCTTC. This gives the protein CASSLEDSNYGYTF.

V gene TRBV5-1 combines with J gene TRBJ2-7, with 10 bases lining up with TRBD1. The V segment lost 4 bases and the J segment 9 bases; nucleotides outside the gene matches: 4. Germline lookup yields CDR1 SGHRS and CDR2 YFSETQ. This CDR3 has 12 residues. Here the CDR3 reads CASSPGQGGQYF. CDR3 coding DNA: TGCGCCAGCAGCCCCGGACAGGGGGGGCAGTACTTC.

The rearrangement links TRBV29-1 to TRBJ1-1, with a weak D call TRBD1 (5 bases). V lost 6 bases and J lost 1, with 12 bases in between. CDR1 and CDR2 (germline): SQVTM, ANQGSEA. This CDR3 has 13 residues. CDR3 sequence: CSVEAGRNTEAFF. The CDR3 DNA follows: TGCAGCGTGGAGGCGGGACGGAACACTGAAGCTTTCTTT.

This chain links TRBV6-2 or TRBV6-3 with TRBJ1-1, with D uncertain. The germline CDR1 and CDR2 sequences are MNHEY and SVGEGT. The CDR3 is 14 amino acids. The V end was cut by 4 bases, the J end by 0 bases, with 9 bases between. CDR3 loop: CASSSGGLNTEAFF. The DNA of the CDR3 is TGTGCCAGCAGTTCTGGAGGGTTGAACACTGAAGCTTTCTTT.

CDR3 region: CASSPDRLQYF. For the CDR3, the DNA is TGTGCCAGCTCACCGGACAGATTGCAGTACTTC. This sequence joins TRBV18 and TRBJ2-7, with D maybe TRBD1 (6 bases). The CDR3 is 11 residues long. The germline gives CDR1 KGHSH, CDR2 LQKENI. V dropped 3 bases and J dropped 9 bases, with 9 bases sitting between them.

The rearrangement uses TRBV7-9 and TRBJ1-2; 9 bases map to TRBD1. Looked up from germline, CDR1 is SEHNR and CDR2 is FQNEAQ (reference sequence). CDR3 length: 15 amino acids. The ends lost 5 bases at V and 5 bases at J; junction bases unmatched: 9. For the CDR3, the DNA is TGTGCCAGCAGCCCATCCGGGACAGGGAGTTATGGCTACACCTTC. Translating gives CASSPSGTGSYGYTF. Together with reference TRBV7-9 and TRBJ1-2, the CDR3 gives the full variable domain: DTGVSQNPRHKITKRGQNVTFRCDPISEHNRLYWYRQTLGQGPEFLTYFQNEAQLEKSRLLSDRFSAERPKGSFSTLEIQRTEQGDSAMYLCASSPSGTGSYGYTFGSGTRLTVV.

This clone came up a few times. The chain combines TRBV7-6 with TRBJ2-7, with unresolved D. This CDR3 has 14 amino acids. CDR1 and CDR2 from the germline V gene are SGHVS and FNYEAQ. V lost 5 bases and J lost 1, with 12 bases in between. CDR3 DNA: TGTGCCAGCAGCGAGCGTCAGACTTCCTACGAGCAGTACTTC. It translates to CASSERQTSYEQYF.

The chain has TRBV11-3 and TRBJ1-2; no clear D. The CDR3 totals 13 residues. CDR1 and CDR2 (germline): SGHNT, YENEEA. V was cut by 0 bases and J by 13 bases, with 15 bases left in between. CDR3 coding DNA: TGTGCCAGCAGCTTAGATCCCTTCAGTGGACTCACCTTC. It translates to CASSLDPFSGLTF.

In its sample, this clone was seen once. The V and J genes are TRBV4-2 and TRBJ1-4; D is possibly TRBD1 (5 bases). Germline lookup yields CDR1 LGHNA and CDR2 YNFKEQ. V was pared by 0 bases and J by 4 bases, with 15 bases between. This CDR3 has 17 amino acids. The CDR3 region is CASSQETGRRGNEKLFF. CDR3 nucleotides: TGTGCCAGCAGCCAAGAGACCGGGAGGAGGGGTAATGAAAAACTGTTTTTT.

The CDR3 spells CASSATTGAIHTEAFF. The CDR3 coding sequence is TGTGCCAGCAGCGCTACGACAGGGGCAATACACACTGAAGCTTTCTTT. This rearrangement joins TRBV9 to TRBJ1-1; the match to TRBD1 covers 8 bases. The CDR3 covers 16 residues. V lost 3 bases, J lost 3 bases, and 10 bases stayed unmatched. Germline CDR1 reads SGDLS; CDR2 reads YYNGEE.

The rearrangement links TRBV12-3 or TRBV12-4 to TRBJ1-3, with TRBD1 as a possible D gene (6 bases). Trimming left V 8 bases short and J 0 bases short, with 8 bases between. The CDR3 is made up of 13 amino acids. This CDR3 is CASGQRSGNTIYF. In DNA, the CDR3 is TGTGCCAGCGGACAGCGCTCTGGAAACACCATATATTTT.

J is TRBJ1-1 and V is TRBV7-2, with 11 bases fitting TRBD1. The CDR3 contains 16 residues. Germline V CDR1 and CDR2: SGHTA, FQGNSA. The junction had 5 bases not matched to a gene; V was cut back by 4 bases and J by 1 base. CDR3 region: CASSSEDRGPNTEAFF. CDR3 bases: TGTGCCAGCAGCTCCGAGGACAGGGGGCCGAACACTGAAGCTTTCTTT.

The chain recombines TRBV19 with TRBJ2-2; TRBD1 agrees at 8 bases. Germline V gives CDR1 LNHDA, CDR2 SQIVND (reference sequence). The CDR3 runs 16 residues. With 4 bases clipped from V and 0 bases from J, the junction kept 4 bases outside the gene matches. The chain's CDR3 is CASSTRQGSNTGELFF. Here the CDR3 DNA reads TGTGCCAGTAGTACCAGACAGGGGTCGAACACCGGGGAGCTGTTTTTT.

V and J are TRBV19 and TRBJ1-3; 7 bases align to TRBD1. The CDR3 sequence is 16 residues long. Germline assignment: CDR1 LNHDA and CDR2 SQIVND (reference sequence). V lost 4 bases and J lost 2; bases outside the gene matches: 8. CDR3 in DNA: TGTGCCAGTAGTACTCTGACAGGGATCGCTGGAAACACCATATATTTT. Translation: CASSTLTGIAGNTIYF.

This clone was counted once. V and J are TRBV19 and TRBJ1-1; D is undetermined. CDR1 and CDR2 (germline): LNHDA, SQIVND (reference sequence). This CDR3 is built from 13 residues. With 3 bases removed from V and 4 bases from J, the gap between germline ends came to 9 bases. The DNA for the CDR3 is TGTGCCAGTAGTATGGAACGGGGCACTGAAGCTTTCTTT. Translation gives CASSMERGTEAFF.

This clone has only a few counts. V and J are TRBV7-6 and TRBJ1-3; D is undetermined. The CDR3 is made up of 13 amino acids. V lost 5 bases to trimming and J lost 3 bases, with 8 bases between them. Germline-derived CDR1 and CDR2 are SGHVS and FNYEAQ. The CDR3 sequence: CASSPRFGNTIYF. The CDR3 region has the DNA TGTGCCAGCAGCCCCAGGTTTGGAAACACCATATATTTT.